The present T cell receptor (beta chain) was sequenced within a study of cytomegalovirus exposure and HLA in healthy donors. Study-wide results and caveats: Sequencing likely caused a cluster of highly shared sequence variants. Reports credit the classifier with highly specific, highly sensitive diagnosis of cytomegalovirus status.

This clone was counted a few times. Its antigen is currently unknown. The CDR3 totals 13 residues. Trimming left V 1 base short and J 0 bases short, with 3 bases between. Germline loops: CDR1 SGHNT, CDR2 YENEEA. The primer mix had 60 Vbeta and 13 Jbeta primers. Using immunoSEQ multiplex PCR, the repertoire was profiled, and TCRdb retains in-frame clones only, with some absent. This repertoire shows 86,000 or so clones, around 75% found once; its top ten account for roughly 15%. The chain links TRBV11-3 to TRBJ1-1; unclear D gene. The sample consisted of PBMCs. The TCR comes from a woman aged 40 to 50 in good health and CMV-seropositive. The CDR3 DNA is TGTGCCAGCAGCTTAGCAATGAACACTGAAGCTTTCTTT. Its protein is CASSLAMNTEAFF. Full variable domain (remainder filled in from reference TRBV11-3 and TRBJ1-1): EAGVVQSPRYKIIEKKQPVAFWCNPISGHNTLYWYLQNLGQGPELLIRYENEEAVDDSQLPKDRFSAERLKGVDSTLKIQPAELGDSAVYLCASSLAMNTEAFFGQGTRLTVV.